This T cell receptor (beta chain) derives from a study of blood T cell repertoires in COVID-19 (dated by TCRdb to 2018 to 2021). Background on the whole study: Collaborator samples came from the United States, Italy and Spain and covered acute and convalescent phases of COVID-19. The repertoires were released in a freely available public database meant as a resource for research on the immune response to SARS-CoV-2. The samples were drawn from the first 160 participants of the ongoing ImmuneRACE study and from over a thousand subjects provided by 6 global collaborators. The material from the prospective study consisted of cDNA or gDNA derived from T cells, B-cell-depleted T cells, or PBMCs. Where available, HLA class I and class II types were taken from metadata supplied by the sample provider and were not determined by assay-based typing. Sample metadata almost always included a de-identified subject ID, COVID-19 status, age in years and sex. The dataset comprised deeply sampled blood TCRbeta repertoires from subjects exposed to, actively infected with, or recovered from COVID-19. The paper's findings and limits, for the study overall: The quantity of clinical and demographic metadata differed by source and by participant and was supplied without curation.

Participants in the prospective study were aged about 18 to 100 years, lived in some 24 United States geographic areas, and enrolled through a virtual design. To assign participants to cohorts, the prospective study relied on clinical history that participants themselves reported in a screening survey and a study questionnaire. Exposed participants had been in contact, within 2 weeks of entering the study, with a person who had a PCR-confirmed or clinician-diagnosed case of COVID-19. In the prospective study, mobile phlebotomists collected whole blood, serum and a nasopharyngeal or oropharyngeal swab from each participant. Prospective study participants could optionally give additional blood draws and questionnaires over an approximately two-month period. Before DNA extraction, prospective study blood samples were shipped either frozen or at room temperature. TCRbeta CDR3 regions were amplified from genomic DNA by means of the immunoSEQ Assay, a bias-controlled multiplex PCR. In the paper's pipeline: The number of nucleated cells in each sample was estimated from the amplification of reference gene primers within the assay. Sequence reads were collapsed and filtered to measure the absolute abundance of every unique TCRbeta CDR3 rearrangement. For each sample, productive Simpson clonality was calculated as the square root of Simpson's diversity index across productive rearrangements. As stored in TCRdb, this immuneACCESS dataset retains in-frame rearrangements with V and J assigned. A fraction of the clones does not appear; measured against another copy, unresolved V genes explain less than half of the discrepancy, and the remainder lacks a known reason. V and J calls and clone size are as listed in that table; D and trimming were resolved from the DNA. The sample table records 350,000 to 400,000 clones; roughly nine tenths of these occur just once. Roughly 0.9% of the sample goes to the ten largest clones.

Note on this clone: The clone's antigen remains unknown. Within one base of it there is no much larger clone, and no base qualities were kept.

V is clipped by 4 bases and J by 0 bases, and the sequence between their germline boundaries is 13 bases long. From the germline V gene (reference sequence), CDR1 is LGHDT and CDR2 is YNNKEL. There are 16 amino acids in the CDR3, from cysteine to phenylalanine inclusive. The kept DNA is CDR3 alone, 48 bases in frame from the first base. The chain couples TRBV3-1 (or the pseudogene TRBV3-2) to TRBJ1-3; TRBD1 might be the D gene, on 6 matching bases. Sequencing was done on a sample of PBMCs or T cells enriched from blood (not recorded which). This clonotype originated in a middle-aged woman who had been exposed to COVID-19. The nucleotides are TGTGCCAGCAGCCTCCGGACAGTCATCTCTGGAAACACCATATATTTT. It specifies CASSLRTVISGNTIYF.